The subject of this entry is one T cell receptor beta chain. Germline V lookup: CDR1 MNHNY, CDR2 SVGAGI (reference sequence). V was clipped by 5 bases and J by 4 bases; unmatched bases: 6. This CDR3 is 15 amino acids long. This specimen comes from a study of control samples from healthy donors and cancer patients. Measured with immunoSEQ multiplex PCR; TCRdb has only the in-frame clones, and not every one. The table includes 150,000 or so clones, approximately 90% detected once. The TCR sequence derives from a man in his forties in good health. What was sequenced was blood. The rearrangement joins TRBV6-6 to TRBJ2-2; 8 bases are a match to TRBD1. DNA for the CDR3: TGTGCCAGCAGTGGAGACAGGGGTGGCACCGGGGAGCTGTTTTTT. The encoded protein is CASSGDRGGTGELFF.